The rows below give T cell receptor beta chains drawn from one sample of a study of response to subunit inactivated influenza vaccine. TCRdb redid the calling of the RT-PCR reads with MiXCR, one entry per CDR3 protein. The table has 160,000 or so distinct CDR3 sequences, roughly 10% seen once. Source: non-naive T cells sorted from PBMCs, taken 40 to 50 days after vaccination. The receptors stem from a man in his fifties who received an inactivated influenza vaccine. Both conserved end residues are part of each CDR3. The D gene is left open where the match is weak. Some rows have no size entry. The others give once, few or many, or a class for an expanded clone.

D gene	clone size	V gene	J gene	CDR3 protein	CDR3 DNA
TRBD1	many	TRBV27	TRBJ2-7	CASSLSSWTGVDEQYF	TGTGCCAGCAGTTTATCGTCGTGGACAGGGGTTGACGAGCAGTACTTC
TRBD1	many	TRBV7-8	TRBJ2-2	CASSSSDRGPTGELFF	TGTGCCAGCAGCTCCTCGGACAGGGGGCCGACCGGGGAGCTGTTTTTT
TRBD2	few	TRBV6-1	TRBJ2-5	CASRLSGGQETQYF	TGTGCCAGCAGACTAAGCGGGGGACAAGAGACCCAGTACTTC
TRBD2	few	TRBV6-1	TRBJ2-1	CASSGTSGRNEQFF	TGTGCCAGCAGTGGGACTAGCGGACGCAATGAGCAGTTCTTC
-	few	TRBV5-4	TRBJ2-5	CASSSGPVQETQYF	TGTGCCAGCAGCTCGGGACCCGTCCAAGAGACCCAGTACTTC
TRBD1	-	TRBV13	TRBJ2-7	CASSQTTGSRDEQYF	TGTGCCAGCAGCCAAACGACAGGGTCCAGGGACGAGCAGTACTTC
-	-	TRBV5-5	TRBJ2-7	CASSLGIVLGSSYEQYF	TGTGCCAGCAGCTTGGGTATTGTCCTCGGGAGCTCCTACGAGCAGTACTTC
-	few	TRBV6-1	TRBJ1-2	CASMSWGAEGGYTF	TGTGCCAGCATGAGCTGGGGCGCCGAAGGTGGCTACACCTTC
-	-	TRBV14	TRBJ2-5	CASSQVVRGTQYF	TGTGCCAGCAGCCAAGTTGTGCGAGGGACCCAGTACTTC
-	-	TRBV7-2	TRBJ1-4	CASSLRRGNEKLFF	TGTGCCAGCAGCCTCAGAAGGGGGAATGAAAAACTGTTTTTT
TRBD1	medium-sized	TRBV5-6	TRBJ2-7	CASSFLGTDYEQYF	TGTGCCAGCAGCTTTTTAGGGACAGACTACGAGCAGTACTTC
-	many	TRBV5-1	TRBJ2-1	CASSLVSLGSYNEQFF	TGCGCCAGCAGCTTGGTGAGCCTGGGCTCCTACAATGAGCAGTTCTTC
TRBD1	-	TRBV20-1	TRBJ2-7	CSGEDRLRSYEQYF	TGCAGTGGAGAGGACAGGTTGCGCTCCTACGAGCAGTACTTC
-	many	TRBV12-3/TRBV12-4	TRBJ2-1	CASLLTYNEQFF	TGTGCCAGCCTGCTTACTTACAATGAGCAGTTCTTC
-	many	TRBV7-2	TRBJ2-7	CASSLASGAEQYF	TGTGCCAGCAGCTTAGCGTCCGGGGCCGAGCAGTACTTC
-	-	TRBV10-3	TRBJ1-1	CAISEQGRTEAFF	TGTGCCATCAGTGAACAGGGACGGACTGAAGCTTTCTTT
-	many	TRBV7-9	TRBJ2-7	CASSLDPGHEQYF	TGTGCCAGCAGCCTGGACCCGGGTCACGAGCAGTACTTC
TRBD1	few	TRBV7-8	TRBJ2-1	CASSPHRGGGTVNEQFF	TGTGCCAGCAGCCCCCACAGAGGCGGTGGGACAGTGAATGAGCAGTTCTTC
TRBD1	many	TRBV15	TRBJ2-5	CATSRDRDRIETQYF	TGTGCCACCAGCAGAGATAGGGACAGGATCGAGACCCAGTACTTC
TRBD1	many	TRBV7-2	TRBJ2-7	CASSLPNLRDRGLEQYF	TGTGCCAGCAGCTTGCCGAATCTTCGGGACAGGGGGCTCGAGCAGTACTTC
-	few	TRBV7-8	TRBJ1-5	CASSSGLGTGSNQPQHF	TGTGCCAGCAGCTCGGGATTGGGGACTGGCAGCAATCAGCCCCAGCATTTT
-	many	TRBV28	TRBJ1-5	CASSYDTSGGQPQHF	TGTGCCAGCAGTTACGACACCTCTGGAGGTCAGCCCCAGCATTTT
TRBD2	many	TRBV7-9	TRBJ2-2	CASSPHPGRVGELFF	TGTGCCAGCAGCCCCCATCCAGGGAGGGTCGGGGAGCTGTTTTTT
-	-	TRBV11-1	TRBJ2-1	CASSLDLWLTPGRNEQFF	TGTGCCAGCAGCTTAGATTTGTGGTTAACTCCAGGTCGGAATGAGCAGTTCTTC
TRBD2	-	TRBV30	TRBJ2-1	CASTSGRQSSYNEQFF	TGTGCCTCGACTAGCGGGAGGCAAAGCTCCTACAATGAGCAGTTCTTC
-	-	TRBV5-6	TRBJ2-5	CASSGEEGPQETQYF	TGTGCCAGCAGCGGGGAGGAGGGCCCCCAAGAGACCCAGTACTTC
-	-	TRBV7-9	TRBJ2-1	CASSSDMSSYNEQFF	TGTGCCAGCAGCTCCGACATGAGCTCCTACAATGAGCAGTTCTTC
-	many	TRBV28	TRBJ1-5	CASSFPSRGGSSNQPQHF	TGTGCCAGCAGTTTCCCCTCTCGTGGCGGGTCTAGCAATCAGCCCCAGCATTTT
-	many	TRBV29-1	TRBJ1-1	CSVLKNTEAFF	TGCAGCGTTCTCAAGAACACTGAAGCTTTCTTT
-	few	TRBV5-1	TRBJ1-4	CASSAYRATNEKLFF	TGCGCCAGCAGCGCGTACCGTGCAACTAATGAAAAACTGTTTTTT
-	-	TRBV28	TRBJ2-3	CASSLARRNTDTQYF	TGTGCCAGCAGTTTAGCCCGGAGAAACACAGATACGCAGTATTTT
TRBD2	many	TRBV4-1	TRBJ2-1	CASSPHPSGYNEQFF	TGCGCCAGCAGCCCCCATCCTAGCGGGTACAATGAGCAGTTCTTC
-	many	TRBV7-2	TRBJ2-7	CASSLEGGGYEQYF	TGTGCCAGCAGCTTAGAAGGTGGAGGCTACGAGCAGTACTTC
-	few	TRBV3-1	TRBJ1-1	CASSQGSGIYGTEAFF	TGTGCCAGCAGCCAAGGTTCGGGAATCTACGGCACTGAAGCTTTCTTT
-	many	TRBV12-3/TRBV12-4	TRBJ2-2	CASSFLGPNTGELFF	TGTGCCAGCAGTTTTTTAGGGCCGAACACCGGGGAGCTGTTTTTT
-	few	TRBV4-1	TRBJ2-1	CASSSSRQQFF	TGCGCCAGCAGCTCGTCTCGGCAGCAGTTCTTC
-	few	TRBV27	TRBJ2-7	CASSSSPTYEQYF	TGTGCCAGCAGTTCCTCCCCTACCTACGAGCAGTACTTC
-	many	TRBV11-2	TRBJ2-7	CASSHTPGPYEQYF	TGTGCCAGCAGCCACACCCCAGGTCCCTACGAGCAGTACTTC
-	many	TRBV20-1	TRBJ2-7	CSAETDPTYEQYF	TGCAGTGCAGAGACAGATCCGACCTACGAGCAGTACTTC
-	many	TRBV6-5	TRBJ2-1	CASSYITGSYNEQFF	TGTGCCAGCAGTTACATTACAGGGAGCTACAATGAGCAGTTCTTC
-	-	TRBV3-1	TRBJ2-5	CACCQDSGSQETQYF	TGTGCCTGCTGCCAAGATAGTGGTTCCCAAGAGACCCAGTACTTC
-	few	TRBV6-2/TRBV6-3	TRBJ2-1	CASSIQGFSYNEQFF	TGTGCCAGCAGTATACAGGGTTTCTCCTACAATGAGCAGTTCTTC
TRBD2	few	TRBV27	TRBJ2-1	CASSLSGGLAGGRYNEQFF	TGTGCCAGCAGTTTATCGGGCGGACTAGCGGGAGGCCGCTACAATGAGCAGTTCTTC
-	many	TRBV6-2/TRBV6-3	TRBJ1-5	CASSYPSTNQPQHF	TGTGCCAGCAGTTACCCATCTACTAATCAGCCCCAGCATTTT
TRBD2	many	TRBV7-8	TRBJ2-1	CASSSGLAGGSWYEQFF	TGTGCCAGCAGCTCGGGACTAGCGGGGGGGAGTTGGTATGAGCAGTTCTTC